This TCR beta chain was captured by sequencing in a study of beta chain features in type 1 diabetes. Turning to the study itself: Analysis included under 120,000,000 sorted cells drawn from all samples.

Remarks on this clone: Its antigen remains unidentified.

Per donor, one heparinised blood draw averaged roughly 110 mL. All of the isolated RNA was reverse transcribed, so expressed TCRB transcripts were sequenced. Deep immunoSEQ sequencing covered naive, central memory and regulatory T cell samples. Data came from immunoSEQ multiplex PCR; TCRdb stores just in-frame clones and leaves some out. Altogether 220,000 or so clones are present, roughly two thirds being singletons, with the ten largest covering 0.053%. With V trimmed by 3 bases and J by 6 bases, 0 bases remained unmatched. The CDR3 sequence is 13 residues long. From germline, CDR1 is SEHNR and CDR2 FQNEAQ (reference sequence). Study-wide results and limits: The study notes PCR might favor shorter templates equally in patients and controls.

V and J are TRBV7-9 and TRBJ2-1, with 9 bases matching TRBD1. This clonotype was sampled from a man aged 25-45 years in good health. The specimen was naive CD4+ T cells from blood. Here the CDR3 DNA reads TGTGCCAGCAGCTTGGGACAGGGCAATGAGCAGTTCTTC. Protein product: CASSLGQGNEQFF.